Presented here are 5 T cell receptor beta chains from one specimen sequenced in a study of response to subunit inactivated influenza vaccine. TCRdb re-called the RT-PCR reads with MiXCR, one entry per CDR3 protein. This sample has approximately 500,000 distinct CDR3 sequences; over 10% occur once, and the top ten carry less than 15%. This specimen consisted of PBMCs from blood, obtained about 40 days after vaccination. Receptors were obtained from a man aged 45-60 years who received an inactivated influenza vaccine.

This clonotype was seen only a few times. The chain has TRBV3-1 and TRBJ1-6, with D uncertain. Germline values: CDR1 LGHDT, CDR2 YNNKEL (reference sequence). This CDR3 is built from 16 residues. With 2 bases removed from V and 10 bases from J, the gap between germline ends came to 18 bases. The CDR3 here is CASSQSWERAGSPLHF. DNA for the CDR3: TGTGCCAGCAGCCAATCCTGGGAGAGGGCAGGCTCACCCCTCCACTTT.

This clonotype appeared a few times. As DNA, the CDR3 is TGTGCCAGCAGATGGACGGCCTACAATGAGCAGTTCTTC. It encodes CASRWTAYNEQFF. The chain joins TRBV12-3 or TRBV12-4 to TRBJ2-1; no reliable D call. Trimming shortened V by 6 bases and J by 2 bases, and 8 bases separated the two germline ends. CDR3 size: 13 residues.

The J gene is TRBJ1-5, the V gene TRBV7-2; D gene ambiguous. Germline assignment: CDR1 SGHTA and CDR2 FQGNSA. The CDR3 sequence is 16 residues long. V was shortened by 5 bases and J by 3 bases, with 17 bases between the two germline ends. As DNA, the CDR3 is TGTGCCAGCAGCCTGCGCTTTAGTCAGTACAATCAGCCCCAGCATTTT. Amino acid sequence: CASSLRFSQYNQPQHF.

This clonotype was observed a few times. The chain employs TRBV30 and TRBJ1-2; D is unclear. Germline assignment: CDR1 GTSNPN and CDR2 SVGIG (reference sequence). The CDR3 extends over 13 amino acids. Between the trimmed V and J ends, which lost 0 bases and 5 bases, there was a span of 10 bases. The CDR3 DNA is TGTGCCTGGAGTGTACAAACGGCATATGGCTACACCTTC. Protein sequence: CAWSVQTAYGYTF.

The rearrangement joins TRBV25-1 to TRBJ1-1, with D unclear. The CDR3 consists of 13 residues. The germline V gene encodes CDR1 MGHDK and CDR2 SYGVNS. With 2 bases removed from V and 8 bases from J, the gap between germline ends came to 12 bases. Here the CDR3 reads CASSEEGWTEAFF. CDR3 nucleotides: TGTGCCAGCAGTGAAGAGGGTTGGACCGAAGCTTTCTTT.